This TCR beta chain stems from a study of siplizumab effects on memory and regulatory T cells. Study-level results: Unstimulated subsets contained matches for only a minor fraction of alloreactive clones.

The method was immunoSEQ multiplex PCR; TCRdb's version includes in-frame clones alone and lacks a portion of them. Of 50,000 to 60,000 clones in the sample, more than 85% were seen once. Germline CDR1 reads SEHNR; CDR2 reads FQNEAQ (reference sequence). The CDR3 covers 15 residues. V gave up 5 bases and J gave up 8 bases; unmatched junction bases: 12. About this clone itself: The antigen remains undetermined. The sample has other DNA sequences that encode this CDR3 too.

The rearrangement uses TRBV7-9 and TRBJ1-2; 9 nucleotides match TRBD1. This clonotype was obtained from a human donor in good health. The specimen sequenced was naive CD8+ T cells sorted from blood. The CDR3 loop is CASSHTTGGLEGYTF. In DNA form, the CDR3 reads TGTGCCAGCAGCCATACGACAGGGGGGCTTGAAGGCTACACCTTC. The full variable domain, completed using reference TRBV7-9 and TRBJ1-2, is DTGVSQNPRHKITKRGQNVTFRCDPISEHNRLYWYRQTLGQGPEFLTYFQNEAQLEKSRLLSDRFSAERPKGSFSTLEIQRTEQGDSAMYLCASSHTTGGLEGYTFGSGTRLTVV.